These T cell receptor beta chains were read from a single sample in a study of blood T cells in healthy people across ages. TCRdb re-analysed the 5' RACE reads in MiXCR, keeping a single row per CDR3 protein. Of around 1,800,000 distinct CDR3 sequences in the sample, around 42% were seen once. Sequenced sample: blood. These receptors came from a human donor in good health. Both conserved end residues are part of each CDR3. The D gene is left open where the match is weak. Size is stated for part of the rows, as once, few or many counts, or as a class when the clone is expanded.

j_call d_call clone_size v_call cdr3_nt cdr3_aa
TRBJ2-2 . . TRBV20-1 TGCAGTGCTAGAGATATGGGCGGGGGCCGTTACACCGGGGAGCTGTTTTTT CSARDMGGGRYTGELFF
TRBJ2-7 . . TRBV20-1 TGCAGTGCAGGGGCAGTTTCTGACTACGAGCAGTACTTC CSAGAVSDYEQYF
TRBJ2-3 . few TRBV20-1 TGCAGTGCTAGGAGGGGTACCACAGATACGCAGTATTTT CSARRGTTDTQYF
TRBJ1-2 . few TRBV4-3 TGCGCCAGCAGCCAACCAGGGGAAAACTATGGCTACACCTTC CASSQPGENYGYTF
TRBJ2-1 . . TRBV5-1 TGCGCCAGCAGCCAACGACAGACTTACAATGAGCAGTTCTTC CASSQRQTYNEQFF
TRBJ1-5 . . TRBV19 TGTGCCAGCCCCGGGGAGCCCCAGCATTTT CASPGEPQHF
TRBJ2-1 . . TRBV5-1 TGCGCCAGCAGCACTCCCTCCGATGAGCAGTTCTTC CASSTPSDEQFF
TRBJ2-5 . few TRBV24-1 TGTGCCGCCGGGGGACTCGGGGATGAGCAGTACTTC CAAGGLGDEQYF
TRBJ2-3 . . TRBV6-2/TRBV6-3 TGTGCCAGCAGTTTACCGGGACACACGTACACAGATACGCAGTATTTT CASSLPGHTYTDTQYF
TRBJ1-2 . . TRBV28 TGTGCCAGCCTCGGACAAGTTAACTATGGCTACACCTTC CASLGQVNYGYTF
TRBJ1-2 TRBD1 . TRBV10-3 TGTGCCATCAGTGAGTCTGCCCCCGGGACAGTGAACGGCTACACCTTC CAISESAPGTVNGYTF
TRBJ1-5 TRBD1 . TRBV11-2 TGTGCCAGCAGCTGGGGACAGGGCAGGGGTCAGCCCCAGCATTTT CASSWGQGRGQPQHF
TRBJ2-7 TRBD2 . TRBV28 TGTGCCAGCAGTCTCCCGGGACTAGCGGGAAGCTACGAGCAGTACTTC CASSLPGLAGSYEQYF
TRBJ2-5 . few TRBV20-1 TGCAGTGCTAGACTACCCGACAGTTTCCAAGAGACCCAGTACTTC CSARLPDSFQETQYF
TRBJ2-4 . . TRBV20-1 TGCAGTGCTGGGACGGTAAACATTCAGTACTTC CSAGTVNIQYF
TRBJ2-1 TRBD2 . TRBV20-1 TGCAGTGCCCTATTAGCGGGGGGCCGAAACAATGAGCAGTTCTTC CSALLAGGRNNEQFF
TRBJ2-1 . . TRBV6-7 TGTGCCAGCAGTTACTATGTGTTGGGGACTGAGAGCTCCTACAATGAGCAGTTCTTC CASSYYVLGTESSYNEQFF
TRBJ2-3 . few TRBV4-3 TGCGCCAGCAGCCAAGGGCGGATTCTTACAGATACGCAGTATTTT CASSQGRILTDTQYF
TRBJ2-7 . few TRBV9 TGTGCCAGCCAACGGGCGGGCTCCTACGAGCAGTACTTC CASQRAGSYEQYF
TRBJ1-1 . . TRBV29-1 TGCAGCGTTGAAGGACAGGTAAACACTGAAGCTTTCTTT CSVEGQVNTEAFF
TRBJ2-1 . . TRBV20-1 TGCAGTGCACCCCGGCCGAGGGGGAGCAATGAGCAGTTCTTC CSAPRPRGSNEQFF
TRBJ2-3 . . TRBV7-2 TGTGTCAGCAGCTTAAGGGACGGCGCAGATACGCAGTATTTT CVSSLRDGADTQYF
TRBJ2-5 TRBD1 . TRBV18 TGTGCCAGCTCACCTGGGACAGGGCGGTCGAAGACCCAGTACTTC CASSPGTGRSKTQYF
TRBJ1-4 . few TRBV20-1 TGCAGTGCTAGAGATGGCGGGGGTGCAACTAATGAAAAACTGTTTTTT CSARDGGGATNEKLFF
TRBJ2-3 TRBD2 . TRBV12-3/TRBV12-4 TGTGCCAGCAGTCCCCCGGGACTAGCGGGGGACTACACAGATACGCAGTATTTT CASSPPGLAGDYTDTQYF
TRBJ1-1 . . TRBV20-1 TGCAGTGCTAGAGGTGAACAGGGCCCGGGCACTGAAGCTTTCTTT CSARGEQGPGTEAFF
TRBJ2-1 . . TRBV6-6 TGTGCCAGCAGTTCTCTTAACGAAGAGACCCAGTTCTTC CASSSLNEETQFF
TRBJ2-7 . . TRBV7-2 TGTGCCAGCATCAAAGGGACTCGTCCCTACGAGCAGTACTTC CASIKGTRPYEQYF
TRBJ2-1 . . TRBV9 TGTGCCAGCAGCGGGAAGGGCGAATCTAACAATGAGCAGTTCTTC CASSGKGESNNEQFF
TRBJ2-7 TRBD1 few TRBV5-5 TGTGCCAGCAGCTGGGGGACAGGACCTCTCGAGCAGTACTTC CASSWGTGPLEQYF
TRBJ2-2 . . TRBV29-1 TGCAGCGTTGAAATGGGGGCGCGTAACACCGGGGAGCTGTTTTTT CSVEMGARNTGELFF
TRBJ2-5 TRBD2 many TRBV7-9 TGTGCCAGCAGCTCCGGACTAGCGGGGGGGGAGACCCAGTACTTC CASSSGLAGGETQYF
TRBJ2-7 TRBD2 . TRBV12-3/TRBV12-4 TGTGCCAGCAGTTCATACGGGACTAGCGGGGATCAGTACTTC CASSSYGTSGDQYF
TRBJ2-3 . . TRBV2 TGTGCCAGCAGTGAGGGTCTTTACCTCACAGATACGCAGTATTTT CASSEGLYLTDTQYF
TRBJ2-1 TRBD2 . TRBV7-3 TGTGCCAGCAGCTTAGTGGGCGGGGGAACCTATGAGCAGTTCTTC CASSLVGGGTYEQFF
TRBJ2-7 . few TRBV20-1 TGCAGTGCTCATACCGGGACAACCTACGAGCAGTACTTC CSAHTGTTYEQYF
TRBJ2-7 . few TRBV6-1 TGTGCCAGCAGTGAAGGGACGGCCGGTTACGAGCAGTACTTC CASSEGTAGYEQYF
TRBJ2-7 . few TRBV6-1 TGTGCCAGCAGTGACCCCCTGGAGGGGGAGAGGGACGAGCAGTACTTC CASSDPLEGERDEQYF
TRBJ1-1 . . TRBV7-2 TGTGCCAGCAGCTTAGCAAAGGCGGCAGCTCTTGAAGCTTTCTTT CASSLAKAAALEAFF
TRBJ2-1 TRBD1 . TRBV24-1 TGTGCCACCAGTGATTTATGGGACAGGTCTAATGAGCAGTTCTTC CATSDLWDRSNEQFF
TRBJ2-2 TRBD2 . TRBV7-3 TGTGCCAGCTTACCTAGCGGGGGGCCCGCGAACACCGGGGAGCTGTTTTTT CASLPSGGPANTGELFF
TRBJ2-5 TRBD1 few TRBV9 TGTGCCAGCAGCCTGGGACAGGGTGTATGGGAGACCCAGTACTTC CASSLGQGVWETQYF
TRBJ2-7 . few TRBV28 TGTGCCACCACCCGGGGATACGAGCAGTACTTC CATTRGYEQYF
TRBJ1-5 . once TRBV15 TGTGCCACCAGCAGAGATACGAGGGCCTGGGAGCCCCAGCATTTT CATSRDTRAWEPQHF
TRBJ2-1 . . TRBV3-1 TGTGCCAGCAGCTTGGGGGGTCCCTTCCCCTCCTACAATGAGCAGTTCTTC CASSLGGPFPSYNEQFF
TRBJ2-3 . . TRBV29-1 TGCAGCGTTGGGGAAGAAAGGGGGGAGGATACGCAGTATTTT CSVGEERGEDTQYF
TRBJ2-1 TRBD2 . TRBV29-1 TGCAGCGTTTCCCGACTAGCGGGAGACTCTGGAAATGAGCAGTTCTTC CSVSRLAGDSGNEQFF
TRBJ2-3 . few TRBV7-2 TGTGCCAGCAGCTTAAGAGGAGGCTTTAGCACAGATACGCAGTATTTT CASSLRGGFSTDTQYF
TRBJ1-4 TRBD1 few TRBV5-1 TGCGCCAGCAGCTACCTGACAGGGGGTAATGAAAAACTGTTTTTT CASSYLTGGNEKLFF
TRBJ2-5 TRBD1 . TRBV10-3 TGTGCCTTCGCGGGTTCACAGGGGGTCCAAGAGACCCAGTACTTC CAFAGSQGVQETQYF
TRBJ1-2 . few TRBV6-6 TGTGCCAGCGAAGGCCACCTCGTAGGGGGCTATGGCTACACCTTC CASEGHLVGGYGYTF
TRBJ2-5 . . TRBV2 TGTGCCAGCAGTAAGCTATTTGGAGAGACCCAGTACTTC CASSKLFGETQYF
TRBJ2-7 . many TRBV4-3 TGCGCCAGCAGCCAAGAACGGACACCTCCCTACGAGCAGTACTTC CASSQERTPPYEQYF
TRBJ1-5 . . TRBV20-1 TGCAGTGCTAGAGAAGGGGGAAGCAATCAGCCCCAGCATTTT CSAREGGSNQPQHF